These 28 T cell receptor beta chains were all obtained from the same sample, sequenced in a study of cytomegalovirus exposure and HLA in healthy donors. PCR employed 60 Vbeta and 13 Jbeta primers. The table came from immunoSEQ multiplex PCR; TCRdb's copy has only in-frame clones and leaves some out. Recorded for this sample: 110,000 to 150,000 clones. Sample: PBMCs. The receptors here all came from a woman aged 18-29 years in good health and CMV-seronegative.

DNA of the CDR3: TGTGCCAGCATTAGCAGCAATGAGCAGTTCTTC. Translated: CASISSNEQFF. V and J are TRBV2 and TRBJ2-1; D unresolved. V lost 7 bases and J lost 6, with 7 bases in between. The germline V gene has CDR1 SNHLY and CDR2 FYNNEI. The CDR3 has 11 residues.

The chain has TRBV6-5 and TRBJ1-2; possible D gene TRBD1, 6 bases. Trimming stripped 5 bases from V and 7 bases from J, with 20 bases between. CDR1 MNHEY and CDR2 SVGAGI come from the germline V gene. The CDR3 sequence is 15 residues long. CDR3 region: CASSPNPTGTTGYTF. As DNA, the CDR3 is TGTGCCAGCAGTCCAAACCCCACCGGGACAACTGGCTACACCTTC.

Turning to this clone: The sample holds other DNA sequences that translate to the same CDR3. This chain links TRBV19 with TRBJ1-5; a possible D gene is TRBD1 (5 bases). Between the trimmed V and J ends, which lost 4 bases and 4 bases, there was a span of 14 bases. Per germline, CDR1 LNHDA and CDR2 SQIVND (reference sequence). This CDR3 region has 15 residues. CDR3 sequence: CASSKTGGRNQPQHF. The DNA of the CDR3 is TGTGCCAGTAGTAAAACGGGGGGACGGAATCAGCCCCAGCATTTT.

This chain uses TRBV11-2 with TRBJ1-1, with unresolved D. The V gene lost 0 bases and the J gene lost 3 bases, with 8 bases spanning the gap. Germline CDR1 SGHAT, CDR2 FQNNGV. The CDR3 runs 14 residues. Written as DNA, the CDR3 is TGTGCCAGCAGCTTAGAATACACAGACACTGAAGCTTTCTTT. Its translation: CASSLEYTDTEAFF.

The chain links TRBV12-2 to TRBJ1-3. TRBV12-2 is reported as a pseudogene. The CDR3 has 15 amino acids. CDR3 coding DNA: TGTGCAAGTCGCCGCGCGAACTCGTCTGGAAACACCATATATTTT. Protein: CASRRANSSGNTIYF.

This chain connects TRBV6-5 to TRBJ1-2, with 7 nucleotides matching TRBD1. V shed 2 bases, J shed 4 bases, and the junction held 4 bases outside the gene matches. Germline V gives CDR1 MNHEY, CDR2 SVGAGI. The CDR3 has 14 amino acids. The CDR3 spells CASSYRAGGYGYTF. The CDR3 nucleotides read TGTGCCAGCAGTTACAGGGCAGGGGGCTATGGCTACACCTTC.

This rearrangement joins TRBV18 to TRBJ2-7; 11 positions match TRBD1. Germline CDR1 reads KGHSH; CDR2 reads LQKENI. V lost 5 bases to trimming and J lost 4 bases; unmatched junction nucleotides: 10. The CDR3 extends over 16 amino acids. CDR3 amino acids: CASSSTGQGARYEQYV. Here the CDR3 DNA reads TGTGCCAGCTCATCCACCGGACAGGGGGCGCGGTACGAGCAGTACGTC.

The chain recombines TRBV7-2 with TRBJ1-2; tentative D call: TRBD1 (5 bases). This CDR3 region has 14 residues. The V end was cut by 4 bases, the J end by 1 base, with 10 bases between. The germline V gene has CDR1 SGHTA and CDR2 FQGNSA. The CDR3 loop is CASSSAGLNYGYTF. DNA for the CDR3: TGTGCCAGCAGCTCGGCGGGGCTTAACTATGGCTACACCTTC.

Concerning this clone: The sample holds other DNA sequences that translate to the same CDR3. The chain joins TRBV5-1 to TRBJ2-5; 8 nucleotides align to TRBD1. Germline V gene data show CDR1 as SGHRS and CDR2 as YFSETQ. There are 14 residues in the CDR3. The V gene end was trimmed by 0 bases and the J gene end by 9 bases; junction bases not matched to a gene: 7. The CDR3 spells CASSLVATGGSQYF. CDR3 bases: TGCGCCAGCAGCTTGGTCGCTACAGGGGGGTCCCAGTACTTC.

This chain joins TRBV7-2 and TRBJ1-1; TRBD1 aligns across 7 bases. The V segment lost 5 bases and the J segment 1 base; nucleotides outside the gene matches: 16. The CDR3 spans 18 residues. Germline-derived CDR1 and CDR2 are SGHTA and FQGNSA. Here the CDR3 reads CASSPPPTGKAWNTEAFF. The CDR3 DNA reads TGTGCCAGCAGCCCTCCCCCGACAGGGAAAGCATGGAACACTGAAGCTTTCTTT.

CDR3 protein: CASSQGSGPSTDTQYF. CDR3 sequence (DNA): TGTGCCAGCAGCCAAGGGAGCGGGCCTAGCACAGATACGCAGTATTTT. The rearrangement uses TRBV4-2 and TRBJ2-3, with D perhaps matching TRBD2 (6 bases). Germline values: CDR1 LGHNA, CDR2 YNFKEQ. V lost 1 base and J 0 bases, leaving 11 bases between the germline ends. The CDR3 is 16 amino acids.

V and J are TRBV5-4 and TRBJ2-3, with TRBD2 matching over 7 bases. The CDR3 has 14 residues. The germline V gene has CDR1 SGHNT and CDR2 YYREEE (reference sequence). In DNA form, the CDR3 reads TGTGCGGTCGCATGGGCGGGAGAAGCAGATACGCAGTATTTT. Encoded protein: CAVAWAGEADTQYF. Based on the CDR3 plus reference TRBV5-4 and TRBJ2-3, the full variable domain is ETGVTQSPTHLIKTRGQQVTLRCSSQSGHNTVSWYQQALGQGPQFIFQYYREEENGRGNFPPRFSGLQFPNYSSELNVNALELDDSALYLCAVAWAGEADTQYFGPGTRLTVL.

CDR3 bases: TGTGCCAGCAGTGAGTTAGGGGGAGAGACCCAGTACTTC. Its protein product is CASSELGGETQYF. The chain carries TRBV25-1 and TRBJ2-5, with TRBD1 as a possible D gene (6 bases). Trimming shortened V by 3 bases and J by 4 bases, and 9 bases separated the two germline ends. The germline gives CDR1 MGHDK, CDR2 SYGVNS. This CDR3 is 13 amino acids long.

CDR3 protein: CASSRGGSGNTIYF. The CDR3 DNA reads TGTGCCAGCAGTCGAGGGGGCTCCGGAAACACCATATATTTT. The chain employs TRBV9 and TRBJ1-3; 7 bases line up with TRBD1. Germline-derived CDR1 and CDR2 are SGDLS and YYNGEE. V was pared by 5 bases and J by 4 bases, with 6 bases of the junction left unmatched. The CDR3 is 14 residues long.

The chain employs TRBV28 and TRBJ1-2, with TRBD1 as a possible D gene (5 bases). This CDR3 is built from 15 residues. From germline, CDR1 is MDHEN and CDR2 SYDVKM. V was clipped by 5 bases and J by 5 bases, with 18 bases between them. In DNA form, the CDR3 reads TGTGCCAGCAGTGGGCCCTTCAGGGTCGTATATGGCTACACCTTC. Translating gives CASSGPFRVVYGYTF.

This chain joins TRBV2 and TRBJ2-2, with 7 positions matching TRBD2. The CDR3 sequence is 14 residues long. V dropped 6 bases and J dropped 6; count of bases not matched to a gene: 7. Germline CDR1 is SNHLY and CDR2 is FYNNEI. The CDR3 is CASREGGKAGELFF. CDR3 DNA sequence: TGTGCCAGCAGGGAGGGAGGGAAGGCCGGGGAGCTGTTTTTT.

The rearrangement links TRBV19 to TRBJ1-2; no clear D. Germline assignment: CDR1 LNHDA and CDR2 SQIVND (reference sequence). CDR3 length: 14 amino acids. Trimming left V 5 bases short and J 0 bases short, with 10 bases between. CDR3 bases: TGTGCCAGTAGTCCAAGCTCTACTAACTATGGCTACACCTTC. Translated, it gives CASSPSSTNYGYTF. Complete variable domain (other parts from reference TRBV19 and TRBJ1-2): DGGITQSPKYLFRKEGQNVTLSCEQNLNHDAMYWYRQDPGQGLRLIYYSQIVNDFQKGDIAEGYSVSREKKESFPLTVTSAQKNPTAFYLCASSPSSTNYGYTFGSGTRLTVV.

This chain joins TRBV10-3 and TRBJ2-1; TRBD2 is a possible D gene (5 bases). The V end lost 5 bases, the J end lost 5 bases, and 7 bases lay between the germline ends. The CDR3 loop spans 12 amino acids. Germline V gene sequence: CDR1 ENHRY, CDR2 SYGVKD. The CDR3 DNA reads TGTGCCATCAGTCTTAGCGACAATGAGCAGTTCTTC. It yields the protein CAISLSDNEQFF.

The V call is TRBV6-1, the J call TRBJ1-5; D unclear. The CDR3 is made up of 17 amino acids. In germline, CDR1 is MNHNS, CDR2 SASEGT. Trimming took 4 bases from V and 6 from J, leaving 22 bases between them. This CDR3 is CASSAPLKMAEVQPQHF. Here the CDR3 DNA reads TGTGCCAGCAGTGCCCCCCTGAAGATGGCGGAGGTTCAGCCCCAGCATTTT.

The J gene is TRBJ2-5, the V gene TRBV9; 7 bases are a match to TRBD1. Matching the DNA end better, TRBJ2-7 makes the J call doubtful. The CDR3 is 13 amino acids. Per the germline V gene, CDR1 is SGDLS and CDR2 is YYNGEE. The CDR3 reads CASSAGGSYEQYF. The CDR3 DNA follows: TGTGCCAGCAGCGCAGGGGGCTCCTACGAGCAGTACTTC.

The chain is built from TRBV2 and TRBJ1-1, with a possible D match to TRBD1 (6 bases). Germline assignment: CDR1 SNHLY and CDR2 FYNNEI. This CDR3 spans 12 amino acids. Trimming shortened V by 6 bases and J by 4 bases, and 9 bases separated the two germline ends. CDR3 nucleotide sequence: TGTGCCAGCAGAGCGGACAGCACTGAAGCTTTCTTT. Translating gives CASRADSTEAFF.

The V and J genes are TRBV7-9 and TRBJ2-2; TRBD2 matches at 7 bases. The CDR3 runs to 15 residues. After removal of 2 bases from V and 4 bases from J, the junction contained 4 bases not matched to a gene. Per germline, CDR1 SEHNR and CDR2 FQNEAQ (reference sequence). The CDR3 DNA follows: TGTGCCAGCAGCTTACTGGGAGGGGCCACCGGGGAGCTGTTTTTT. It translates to CASSLLGGATGELFF. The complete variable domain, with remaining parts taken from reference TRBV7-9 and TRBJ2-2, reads DTGVSQNPRHKITKRGQNVTFRCDPISEHNRLYWYRQTLGQGPEFLTYFQNEAQLEKSRLLSDRFSAERPKGSFSTLEIQRTEQGDSAMYLCASSLLGGATGELFFGEGSRLTVL.

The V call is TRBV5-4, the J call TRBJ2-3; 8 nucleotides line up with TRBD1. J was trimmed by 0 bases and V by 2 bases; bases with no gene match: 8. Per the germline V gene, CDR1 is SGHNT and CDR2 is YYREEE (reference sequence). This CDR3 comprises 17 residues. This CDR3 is CASSFRLTGVSTDTQYF. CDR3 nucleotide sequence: TGTGCCAGCAGCTTTCGCCTGACAGGGGTTAGCACAGATACGCAGTATTTT.

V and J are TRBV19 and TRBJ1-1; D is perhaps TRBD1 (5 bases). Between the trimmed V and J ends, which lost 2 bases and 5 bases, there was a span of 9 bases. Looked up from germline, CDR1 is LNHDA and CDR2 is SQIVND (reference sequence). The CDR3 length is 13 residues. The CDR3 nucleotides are TGTGCCAGTAGTATAAGTCGACAGACTGAAGCTTTCTTT. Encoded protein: CASSISRQTEAFF.

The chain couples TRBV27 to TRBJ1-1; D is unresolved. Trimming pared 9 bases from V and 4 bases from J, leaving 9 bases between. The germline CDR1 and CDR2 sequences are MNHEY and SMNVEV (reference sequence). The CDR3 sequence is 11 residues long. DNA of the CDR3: TGTGCCAGTTTACGCGGCACTGAAGCTTTCTTT. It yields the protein CASLRGTEAFF.

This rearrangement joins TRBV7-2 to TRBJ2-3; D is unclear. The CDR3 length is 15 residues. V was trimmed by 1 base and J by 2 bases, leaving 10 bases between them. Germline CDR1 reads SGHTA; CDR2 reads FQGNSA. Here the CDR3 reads CASSLERHYTDTQYF. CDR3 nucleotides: TGTGCCAGCAGCTTAGAGCGTCATTACACAGATACGCAGTATTTT.

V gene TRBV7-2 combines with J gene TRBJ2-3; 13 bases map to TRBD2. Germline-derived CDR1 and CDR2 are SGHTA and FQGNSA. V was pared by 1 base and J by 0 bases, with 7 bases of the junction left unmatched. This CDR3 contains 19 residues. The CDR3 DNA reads TGTGCCAGCAGCTTAGGGGGACTAGCGGGGTTTCCTAGCACAGATACGCAGTATTTT. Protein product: CASSLGGLAGFPSTDTQYF.

CDR3 loop: CASSAGLAMDAQYF. The CDR3 coding sequence is TGTGCCAGCAGCGCGGGACTAGCAATGGATGCGCAGTATTTT. This chain connects TRBV2 to TRBJ2-3, with TRBD2 identical over 9 bases. The CDR3 contains 14 residues. Germline CDR1 is SNHLY and CDR2 is FYNNEI. V trimming: 6 bases; J trimming: 10 bases; junction bases outside the gene matches: 11.